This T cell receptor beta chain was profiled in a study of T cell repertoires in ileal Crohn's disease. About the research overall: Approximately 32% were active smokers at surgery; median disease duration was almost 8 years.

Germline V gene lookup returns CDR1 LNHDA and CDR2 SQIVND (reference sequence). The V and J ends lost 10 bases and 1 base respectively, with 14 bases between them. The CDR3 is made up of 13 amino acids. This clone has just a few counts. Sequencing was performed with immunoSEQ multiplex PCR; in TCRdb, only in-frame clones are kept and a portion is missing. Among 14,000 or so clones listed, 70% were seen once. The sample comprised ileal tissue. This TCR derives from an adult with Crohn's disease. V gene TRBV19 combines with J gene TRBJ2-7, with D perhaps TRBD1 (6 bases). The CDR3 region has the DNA TGTGCCACGGCAGGGGCCCTGTCCTACGAGCAGTACTTC. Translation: CATAGALSYEQYF.